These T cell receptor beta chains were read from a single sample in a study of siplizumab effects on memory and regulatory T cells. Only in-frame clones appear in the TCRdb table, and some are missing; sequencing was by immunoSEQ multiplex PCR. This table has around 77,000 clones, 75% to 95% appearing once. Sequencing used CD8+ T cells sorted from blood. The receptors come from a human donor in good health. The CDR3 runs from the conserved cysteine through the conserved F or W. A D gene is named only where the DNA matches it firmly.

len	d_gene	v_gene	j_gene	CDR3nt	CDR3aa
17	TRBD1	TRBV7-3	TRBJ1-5	TGTGCCAGCAGCAGAACTCTCGGGGACAGGAGTAATCAGCCCCAGCATTTT	CASSRTLGDRSNQPQHF
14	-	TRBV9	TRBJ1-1	TGTGCCAGCAGCGCCTCCTACATGAACACTGAAGCTTTCTTT	CASSASYMNTEAFF
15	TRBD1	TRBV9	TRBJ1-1	TGTGCCAGCAGCCCTGGGACAGGGGGGTTCACTGAAGCTTTCTTT	CASSPGTGGFTEAFF
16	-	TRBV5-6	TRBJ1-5	TGTGCCAGCAGCACGGGTGGACAGCATAGCAATCAGCCCCAGCATTTT	CASSTGGQHSNQPQHF
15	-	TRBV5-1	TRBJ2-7	TGCGCCAGCAGCCCCGGGCCCAGCCCTGCCTACGAGCAGTACTTC	CASSPGPSPAYEQYF
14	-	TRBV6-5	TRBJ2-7	TGTGCCAGCAGTTTTACGGGTAACTCCTACGAGCAGTACTTC	CASSFTGNSYEQYF
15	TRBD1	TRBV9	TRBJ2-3	TGTGCCAGCAGCCCCGGAGGACAGGTAACAGATACGCAGTATTTT	CASSPGGQVTDTQYF
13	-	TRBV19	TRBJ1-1	TGTGCCAGTAGTATAACAGGCTACACTGAAGCTTTCTTT	CASSITGYTEAFF
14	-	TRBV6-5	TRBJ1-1	TGTGCCAGCAGTTCCCCCGCAGACGACACTGAAGCTTTCTTT	CASSSPADDTEAFF
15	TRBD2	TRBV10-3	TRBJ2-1	TGTGCCATCAGTGACTCTCCTAGCGGAGACAATGAGCAGTTCTTC	CAISDSPSGDNEQFF
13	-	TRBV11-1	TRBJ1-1	TGTGCCAGCAGCTTGGGGGCGCGCACTGAAGCTTTCTTT	CASSLGARTEAFF
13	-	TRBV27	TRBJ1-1	TGTGCCAGCAGTCCAGGGACGGCGAATCAAGCTTTCTTT	CASSPGTANQAFF